This is a list of T cell receptor beta chains from one sample in a study of blood T cell repertoires in COVID-19. Profiled with immunoSEQ multiplex PCR; TCRdb holds only in-frame clones, not every one. Of more than 85,000 clones listed, roughly 84% are singletons. The specimen sequenced was peripheral blood. Receptor source: a woman aged 60-70 years with acute or convalescent COVID-19. Each CDR3 is given with its conserved first and last residue.

V gene	J gene	CDR3 protein
TRBV27	TRBJ1-2	CASSRKPGQGSMGGYTF
TRBV6-6	TRBJ2-1	CASSQKTGASYNEQFF
TRBV7-2	TRBJ2-7	CASSVSRAFYEQYF
TRBV28	TRBJ1-6	CASTAGYRNSPLHF
TRBV6-5	TRBJ2-1	CASKGLAGVLNEQFF
TRBV7-3	TRBJ2-1	CASSKGGLDYNEQFF
TRBV7-3	TRBJ2-5	CASSLSGGRQETQYF
TRBV30	TRBJ2-2	CAWSERGLGITGELFF
TRBV30	TRBJ1-6	CAWSLGQGRAPLHF
TRBV5-1	TRBJ1-1	CASSPGPRDTNTEAFF
TRBV10-1	TRBJ2-1	CATYRGEQFF
TRBV11-2	TRBJ1-2	CASRPIALTGYTF
TRBV30	TRBJ2-1	CAWTGGPPYNEQFF
TRBV11-2	TRBJ2-3	CASSLILRGITDTQYF
TRBV4-3	TRBJ2-3	CASSQNTGGDTQYF
TRBV6-5	TRBJ1-5	CASAPLGDQPQHF
TRBV13	TRBJ2-1	CASSLTLAGSYNEQFF
TRBV6-6	TRBJ2-5	CASSTRLAGQETQYF
TRBV7-9	TRBJ2-5	CASSLGTSGGASETQYF
TRBV30	TRBJ2-1	CAWSVGTSHNEQFF
TRBV3-1/TRBV3-2	TRBJ2-6	CASRPGQDSGANVLTF
TRBV6-6	TRBJ2-6	CASSQTGSGANVLTF
TRBV3-1/TRBV3-2	TRBJ1-2	CASSPTWDRGSHYGYTF
TRBV15	TRBJ1-1	CATSRDNPRSTEAFF
TRBV4-1	TRBJ2-2	CASSQGTVTGELFF
TRBV20-1	TRBJ2-5	CSASRSGQGQETQYF
TRBV7-9	TRBJ1-2	CASGVNNGYTF
TRBV5-1	TRBJ2-3	CASSLTASGTDTQYF
TRBV2	TRBJ1-5	CASSSGQGVQPQHF
TRBV5-1	TRBJ2-5	CASSGEGRGPETQYF
TRBV2	TRBJ2-5	CASRRLPEGPETQYF
TRBV18	TRBJ1-6	CASSPGRVSTPLHF
TRBV28	TRBJ2-7	CASSLWGSGGSYEQYF
TRBV2	TRBJ2-7	CASSQGHSGGASYEQYF
TRBV3-1/TRBV3-2	TRBJ1-2	CASSQGRVGGYTF
TRBV30	TRBJ1-1	CARRGRQNTEAFF
TRBV4-3	TRBJ2-7	CASSQDKMGATYEQYF
TRBV30	TRBJ1-3	CAWNLRGARGNTIYF
TRBV18	TRBJ1-1	CASSPPGRGITTEAFF
TRBV18	TRBJ2-7	CASSLLPLGQGGHEQYF
TRBV14	TRBJ2-1	CASSQRPGQIYNEQFF
TRBV10-3	TRBJ1-3	CAISDGSPLYF
TRBV4-2	TRBJ2-1	CASSQDFREQGFHNEQFF
TRBV7-2	TRBJ2-1	CASRRAGGGFWGEQFF
TRBV18	TRBJ1-1	CASSPVRGNTEAFF
TRBV5-1	TRBJ2-1	CASKASGPSSYNEQFF
TRBV5-1	TRBJ2-5	CASSPSRRGETQYF